The rows below give T cell receptor beta chains drawn from one sample of a study of Graves' ophthalmopathy and Graves' hyperthyroidism. TCRdb independently ran MiXCR on the multiplex PCR reads; one entry per CDR3 protein. The repertoire holds over 500,000 distinct CDR3 sequences, with 20% to 25% as singletons. The sequenced sample consisted of peripheral blood. Source of these receptors: a young woman with stable Graves' hyperthyroidism. Some clones in this sample may be carry-over from other donors' samples. Each CDR3 is given with its conserved first and last residue. D genes are given only for firm matches. Size is omitted from some rows. Given values are once, few, many or a class for expanded clones.

NA | TRBJ1-2 | TRBV5-1 | many | CASSLAQANYGYTF | TGCGCCAGCAGCTTGGCTCAGGCTAACTATGGCTACACCTTC
NA | TRBJ1-2 | TRBV2 | many | CASTKDLSGYTF | TGTGCCAGCACTAAAGATTTGAGTGGCTACACCTTC
NA | TRBJ2-5 | TRBV2 | many | CASSPGDYVRETQYF | TGTGCCAGCAGCCCAGGGGATTACGTTAGAGAGACCCAGTACTTC
NA | TRBJ1-6 | TRBV11-2 | many | CASSLQGGGVNSPLHF | TGTGCCAGCAGCCTTCAAGGGGGGGGGGTAAATTCACCCCTCCACTTT
NA | TRBJ2-5 | TRBV10-2 | few | CASSDAEETQYF | TGCGCCAGCAGTGACGCAGAAGAGACCCAGTACTTC
NA | TRBJ2-7 | TRBV6-1 | NA | CASSEVVLGLPFF | TGTGCCAGCAGTGAAGTAGTTTTGGGACTTCCTTTCTTC
TRBD1 | TRBJ2-5 | TRBV20-1 | many | CSARAWDSQETQYF | TGCAGTGCTAGAGCGTGGGACAGCCAAGAGACCCAGTACTTC
TRBD1 | TRBJ1-1 | TRBV7-9 | many | CASSEGQGYEAFF | TGTGCCAGCAGCGAGGGACAGGGCTATGAAGCTTTCTTT
TRBD1 | TRBJ2-7 | TRBV6-1 | many | CASSPDRDRLSYEQYF | TGTGCCAGCAGTCCGGACCGGGACAGACTCTCCTACGAGCAGTACTTC
TRBD2 | TRBJ2-7 | TRBV30 | many | CACTSGSSYEQYF | TGTGCCTGCACTAGCGGGAGTTCGTACGAGCAGTACTTC
NA | TRBJ2-2 | TRBV12-3/TRBV12-4 | few | CASNLLRVPSTGELFF | TGTGCCAGCAACTTACTCAGAGTCCCTTCCACCGGGGAGCTGTTTTTT
NA | TRBJ2-5 | TRBV19 | many | CASSTAWSETQYF | TGTGCCAGTAGTACCGCCTGGAGTGAGACCCAGTACTTC
TRBD2 | TRBJ2-7 | TRBV7-6 | many | CASSPTRTSVYEQYF | TGTGCCAGCAGCCCGACCCGGACTAGCGTCTACGAGCAGTACTTC
TRBD1 | TRBJ2-7 | TRBV6-1 | many | CASQYMTGSIEQYF | TGTGCCAGCCAATATATGACAGGGTCAATCGAGCAGTACTTC
NA | TRBJ2-7 | TRBV19 | many | CASSMGKDTSVQYF | TGTGCCAGTAGTATGGGAAAGGATACGAGTGTGCAGTACTTC
NA | TRBJ1-2 | TRBV4-1 | few | CASSQGRQGRIYGYTF | TGCGCCAGCAGCCAAGGTCGGCAGGGCCGGATTTATGGCTACACCTTC
TRBD1 | TRBJ2-2 | TRBV7-8 | few | CASSPELGRGHTGELFF | TGTGCCAGCAGCCCCGAGTTGGGCAGGGGGCACACCGGGGAGCTGTTTTTT
TRBD1 | TRBJ1-1 | TRBV6-1 | NA | CASTQDAGGNTEAFF | TGTGCCAGCACCCAAGACGCAGGGGGCAACACTGAAGCTTTCTTT
NA | TRBJ1-1 | TRBV27 | many | CASISSPGATGLMNTEAFF | TGTGCCAGCATCAGTTCTCCTGGGGCGACAGGTTTGATGAACACTGAAGCTTTCTTT
NA | TRBJ2-2 | TRBV6-1 | many | CASSELGVGGELFF | TGTGCCAGCAGTGAACTCGGGGTTGGCGGGGAGCTGTTTTTT
TRBD2 | TRBJ2-5 | TRBV4-1 | many | CASSQDYRRLADRETQYF | TGCGCCAGCAGCCAAGACTATCGGCGACTAGCTGACCGAGAGACCCAGTACTTC
NA | TRBJ1-3 | TRBV15 | NA | CATSRDSGRANTIYF | TGTGCCACCAGCAGAGATTCTGGGCGGGCAAACACCATATATTTT
NA | TRBJ1-2 | TRBV7-9 | many | CASSSNSGPSASGYTF | TGTGCCAGCAGCAGCAACTCGGGACCCTCGGCGAGTGGCTACACCTTC
TRBD1 | TRBJ1-2 | TRBV2 | many | CATTGTGAGYTF | TGTGCCACCACCGGGACAGGGGCCGGCTACACCTTC
TRBD2 | TRBJ2-7 | TRBV10-3 | many | CAISASGITYEQYF | TGTGCCATCAGTGCTAGCGGGATAACCTACGAGCAGTACTTC
NA | TRBJ2-6 | TRBV6-1 | NA | CASSEEGSGANVLTF | TGTGCCAGCAGTGAAGAGGGCTCTGGGGCCAACGTCCTGACTTTC
TRBD1 | TRBJ2-7 | TRBV28 | NA | CASSLSQDRELPYEQYF | TGTGCCAGCAGCCTCAGCCAGGACAGGGAACTCCCCTACGAGCAGTACTTC
NA | TRBJ1-6 | TRBV12-3/TRBV12-4 | many | CASKSDGNNSPLHF | TGTGCCAGCAAATCGGACGGTAATAATTCACCCCTCCACTTT
TRBD2 | TRBJ2-1 | TRBV27 | NA | CASSSPGLAYNEQFF | TGTGCCAGCAGCTCTCCGGGACTAGCCTACAATGAGCAGTTCTTC
NA | TRBJ2-2 | TRBV20-1 | NA | CSAHRRMNTGELFF | TGCAGTGCTCACAGAAGGATGAACACCGGGGAGCTGTTTTTT
NA | TRBJ1-2 | TRBV20-1 | few | CSARPQGKGYTF | TGCAGTGCTAGACCACAGGGCAAGGGCTACACCTTC
NA | TRBJ1-5 | TRBV10-3 | many | CATTAVENSNQPQHF | TGTGCCACCACCGCGGTCGAGAATAGCAATCAGCCCCAGCATTTT
NA | TRBJ1-1 | TRBV12-3/TRBV12-4 | NA | CASSLEIGGRAEAFF | TGTGCCAGCAGTTTAGAGATCGGGGGTAGGGCTGAAGCTTTCTTT
TRBD1 | TRBJ1-1 | TRBV28 | NA | CASNEGQEYTEAFF | TGTGCCAGCAACGAGGGACAGGAGTACACTGAAGCTTTCTTT
TRBD1 | TRBJ1-2 | TRBV12-3/TRBV12-4 | NA | CASSLSSGTGIAGYTF | TGTGCCAGCAGTTTATCCTCCGGGACAGGGATAGCTGGCTACACCTTC
TRBD1 | TRBJ1-2 | TRBV9 | NA | CASSLRDRGTLGYTF | TGTGCCAGCAGCCTCCGGGACAGGGGAACCCTTGGCTACACCTTC
NA | TRBJ1-1 | TRBV6-2/TRBV6-3 | many | CASSYLAATEAFF | TGTGCCAGCAGTTATTTGGCGGCCACTGAAGCTTTCTTT
TRBD1 | TRBJ1-2 | TRBV2 | NA | CASSGDSLLSGYTF | TGTGCCAGCAGTGGGGACAGCCTCTTGAGTGGCTACACCTTC
NA | TRBJ1-1 | TRBV11-2 | few | CASSLDLGAGNTEAFF | TGTGCCAGCAGCTTAGATCTTGGAGCGGGGAACACTGAAGCTTTCTTT
NA | TRBJ2-7 | TRBV15 | NA | CATPPPAGVYEQYF | TGTGCCACCCCTCCCCCTGCAGGGGTGTACGAGCAGTACTTC
TRBD1 | TRBJ2-2 | TRBV18 | NA | CASSTGTGQTGELFF | TGTGCCAGCTCAACGGGGACAGGTCAAACCGGGGAGCTGTTTTTT
TRBD1 | TRBJ1-2 | TRBV19 | NA | CATRTGEGAGYTF | TGTGCCACCCGGACAGGGGAAGGGGCTGGCTACACCTTC
NA | TRBJ2-7 | TRBV6-2/TRBV6-3 | many | CASSYRSRDTSYEQYF | TGTGCCAGCAGTTACCGGAGCAGGGATACCTCCTACGAGCAGTACTTC
NA | TRBJ2-5 | TRBV13 | few | CASSAMTQETQYF | TGTGCCAGCAGCGCCATGACACAAGAGACCCAGTACTTC
TRBD1 | TRBJ1-5 | TRBV28 | many | CASSLGDSLHQPQHF | TGTGCCAGCAGTTTGGGGGACAGCCTACATCAGCCCCAGCATTTT
NA | TRBJ1-2 | TRBV3-1 | few | CASSHLTGSSYGYTF | TGTGCCAGCAGCCACTTAACAGGGTCCTCCTATGGCTACACCTTC
TRBD1 | TRBJ2-2 | TRBV6-2/TRBV6-3 | few | CASSRTGASGELFF | TGTGCCAGCTCACGGACAGGGGCGTCCGGGGAGCTGTTTTTT
TRBD2 | TRBJ2-2 | TRBV19 | many | CASSTSAGGLGELFF | TGTGCCAGTAGTACCAGCGCGGGGGGCCTCGGGGAGCTGTTTTTT
NA | TRBJ2-2 | TRBV6-2/TRBV6-3 | NA | CASSWTDSGDLFF | TGTGCCAGCAGTTGGACGGACTCCGGGGATCTGTTTTTT
TRBD1 | TRBJ1-2 | TRBV5-1 | many | CASSLGTEYGYTF | TGCGCCAGCAGCTTAGGGACAGAATATGGCTACACCTTC
NA | TRBJ2-2 | TRBV12-3/TRBV12-4 | NA | CASSPYPGELFF | TGTGCCAGCAGCCCCTATCCTGGGGAGCTGTTTTTT
NA | TRBJ2-5 | TRBV20-1 | many | CSAAYETQYF | TGCAGTGCCGCCTACGAGACCCAGTACTTC
TRBD1 | TRBJ1-5 | TRBV6-1 | NA | CASSDDRGGNPQHF | TGTGCCAGCAGTGACGACAGGGGGGGAAATCCTCAGCATTTT